Given below is one T cell receptor (beta chain) in context. The target antigen is unknown. Germline loops: CDR1 LNHDA, CDR2 SQIVND (reference sequence). The CDR3 consists of 15 residues. V lost 3 bases to trimming and J lost 1 base, with 10 bases between them. The data derive from a study of cytomegalovirus exposure and HLA in healthy donors. Study observations and caveats: HLA allele associations emerged for about 16,000 TCR beta sequences in a later analysis, at 0.05 false discovery rate.

The donors comprised healthy bone marrow donors. The PCR employed 60 Vbeta primers together with 13 Jbeta primers. The assay was immunoSEQ multiplex PCR, and TCRdb's table has in-frame clones only and misses some. The sample's table shows around 210,000 clones. The source material was PBMCs. The clonotype originates from a woman aged 25 to 39 in good health and CMV-seropositive. V is TRBV19 and J is TRBJ2-1; the D is unclear. In DNA form, the CDR3 reads TGTGCCAGTAGTATCTTCTTAACTTCCTACAATGAGCAGTTCTTC. This translates into CASSIFLTSYNEQFF.